This TCR beta chain derives from a study of cytomegalovirus exposure and HLA in healthy donors. Study-wide context: The 130 or so validation repertoires, a later analysis reported, used the same platform as the roughly 730 repertoires from the first cohort.

V dropped 5 bases and J dropped 5; count of bases not matched to a gene: 6. Germline V gene lookup returns CDR1 SGHVS and CDR2 FNYEAQ. The CDR3 loop spans 14 amino acids. TCRdb keeps only in-frame clones here, not all; method: immunoSEQ multiplex PCR. The sample lists a few hundred thousand clones, 75% to 90% occurring once. Concerning this clone itself: The antigen is undetermined.

The study's findings and limits: With high specificity and sensitivity, the classifier reportedly diagnosed cytomegalovirus status. TCR beta chains numbering some 160 were designated cytomegalovirus-associated. In vitro confirmation showed a few CMV-associated chains to be CMV antigen specific.

The sample was PBMCs. The clonotype originates from a woman aged 18-35 years in good health and CMV-seronegative. The V gene is TRBV7-6, the J gene TRBJ2-5, with 9 bases matching TRBD2. The CDR3 DNA is TGTGCCAGCAGCCAGGGCCTAGCGGGGGAGACCCAGTACTTC. Translated, it gives CASSQGLAGETQYF.